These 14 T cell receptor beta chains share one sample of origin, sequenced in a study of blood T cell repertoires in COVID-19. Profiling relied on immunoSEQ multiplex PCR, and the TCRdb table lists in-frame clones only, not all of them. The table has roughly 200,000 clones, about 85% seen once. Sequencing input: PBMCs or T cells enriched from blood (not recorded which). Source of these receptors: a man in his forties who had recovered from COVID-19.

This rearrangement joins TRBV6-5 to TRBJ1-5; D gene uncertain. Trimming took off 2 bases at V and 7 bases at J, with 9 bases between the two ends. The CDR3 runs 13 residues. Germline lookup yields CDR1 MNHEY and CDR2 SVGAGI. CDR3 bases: TGTGCCAGCAGTTACGGGAGTTTACAGCCCCAGCATTTT. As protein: CASSYGSLQPQHF.

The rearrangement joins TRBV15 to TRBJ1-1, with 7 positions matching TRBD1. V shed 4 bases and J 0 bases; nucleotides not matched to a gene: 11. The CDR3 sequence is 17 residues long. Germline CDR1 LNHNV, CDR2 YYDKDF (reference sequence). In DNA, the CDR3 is TGTGCCACCAGCACGACGAGACAGGGCGGAATGAACACTGAAGCTTTCTTT. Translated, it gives CATSTTRQGGMNTEAFF.

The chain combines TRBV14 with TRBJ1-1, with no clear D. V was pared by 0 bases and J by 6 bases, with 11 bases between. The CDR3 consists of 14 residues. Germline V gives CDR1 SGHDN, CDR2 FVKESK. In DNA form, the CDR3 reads TGTGCCAGCAGCCAAGATCAGAACAGCCCTGAAGCTTTCTTT. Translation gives CASSQDQNSPEAFF.

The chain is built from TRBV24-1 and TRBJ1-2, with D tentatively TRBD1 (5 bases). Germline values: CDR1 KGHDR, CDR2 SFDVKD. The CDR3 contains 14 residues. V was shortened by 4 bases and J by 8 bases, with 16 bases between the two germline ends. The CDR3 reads CATSDPDSSSGYTF. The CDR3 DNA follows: TGTGCCACCAGTGACCCTGACAGTTCGAGCGGCTACACCTTC.

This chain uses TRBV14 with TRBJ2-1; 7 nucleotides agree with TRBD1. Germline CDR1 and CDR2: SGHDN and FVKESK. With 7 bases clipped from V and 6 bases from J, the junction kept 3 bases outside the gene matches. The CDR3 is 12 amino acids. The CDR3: CASNRGRNEQFF. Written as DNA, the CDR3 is TGTGCCAGCAACAGGGGTCGCAATGAGCAGTTCTTC.

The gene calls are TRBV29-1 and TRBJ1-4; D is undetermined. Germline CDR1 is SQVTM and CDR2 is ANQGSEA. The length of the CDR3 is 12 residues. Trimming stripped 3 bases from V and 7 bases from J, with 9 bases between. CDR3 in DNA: TGCAGCGTTGACGGAGGACCTGAAAAACTGTTTTTT. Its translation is CSVDGGPEKLFF.

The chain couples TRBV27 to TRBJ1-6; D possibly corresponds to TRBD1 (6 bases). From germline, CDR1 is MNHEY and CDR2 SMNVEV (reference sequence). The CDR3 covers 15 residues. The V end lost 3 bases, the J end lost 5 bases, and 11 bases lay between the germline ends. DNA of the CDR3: TGTGCCAGCAGTTTGACAGGCGATAATAATTCACCCCTCCACTTT. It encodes CASSLTGDNNSPLHF.

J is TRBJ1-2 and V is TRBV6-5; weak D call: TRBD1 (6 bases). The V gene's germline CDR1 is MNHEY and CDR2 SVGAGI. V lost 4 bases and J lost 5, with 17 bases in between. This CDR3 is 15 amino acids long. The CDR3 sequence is CASSSHARGGYGYTF. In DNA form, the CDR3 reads TGTGCCAGCAGTTCGCACGCAAGGGGGGGGTATGGCTACACCTTC.

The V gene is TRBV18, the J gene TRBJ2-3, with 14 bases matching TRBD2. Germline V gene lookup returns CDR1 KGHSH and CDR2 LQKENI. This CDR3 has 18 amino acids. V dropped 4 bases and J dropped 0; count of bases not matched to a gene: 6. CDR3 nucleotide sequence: TGTGCCAGCTCACAGAGGACTAGCGGGGGGTTGAGCACAGATACGCAGTATTTT. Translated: CASSQRTSGGLSTDTQYF.

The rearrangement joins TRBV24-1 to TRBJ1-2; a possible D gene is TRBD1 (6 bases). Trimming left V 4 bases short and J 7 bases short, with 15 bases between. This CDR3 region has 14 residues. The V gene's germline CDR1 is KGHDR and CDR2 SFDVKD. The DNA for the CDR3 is TGTGCCACCAGTGACCCTGACAGGTTCGGTGGCTACACCTTC. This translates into CATSDPDRFGGYTF.

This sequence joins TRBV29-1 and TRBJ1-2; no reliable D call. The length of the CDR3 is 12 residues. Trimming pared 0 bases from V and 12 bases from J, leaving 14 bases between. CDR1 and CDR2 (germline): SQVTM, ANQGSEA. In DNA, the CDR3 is TGCAGCGTTGAAGATCTAAGCCTCCAAGACACCTTC. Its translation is CSVEDLSLQDTF.

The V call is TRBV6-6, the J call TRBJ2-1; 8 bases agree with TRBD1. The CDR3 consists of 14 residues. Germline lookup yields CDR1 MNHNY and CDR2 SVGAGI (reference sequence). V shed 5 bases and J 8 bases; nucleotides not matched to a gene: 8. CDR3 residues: CASSPLDRVHEQFF. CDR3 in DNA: TGTGCCAGCAGTCCGCTGGACAGGGTCCATGAGCAGTTCTTC.

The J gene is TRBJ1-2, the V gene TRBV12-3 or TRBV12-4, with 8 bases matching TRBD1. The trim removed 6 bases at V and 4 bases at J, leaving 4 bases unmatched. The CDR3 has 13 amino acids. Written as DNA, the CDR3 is TGTGCCAGCAGCCGGGACAGGCCCTATGGCTACACCTTC. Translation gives CASSRDRPYGYTF.

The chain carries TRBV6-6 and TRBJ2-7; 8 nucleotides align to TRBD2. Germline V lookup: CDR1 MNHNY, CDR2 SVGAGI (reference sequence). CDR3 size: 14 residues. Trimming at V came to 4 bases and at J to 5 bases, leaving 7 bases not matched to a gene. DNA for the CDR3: TGTGCCAGCAGTTCTACCGGGACTAGGAACGAGCAGTACTTC. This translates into CASSSTGTRNEQYF.